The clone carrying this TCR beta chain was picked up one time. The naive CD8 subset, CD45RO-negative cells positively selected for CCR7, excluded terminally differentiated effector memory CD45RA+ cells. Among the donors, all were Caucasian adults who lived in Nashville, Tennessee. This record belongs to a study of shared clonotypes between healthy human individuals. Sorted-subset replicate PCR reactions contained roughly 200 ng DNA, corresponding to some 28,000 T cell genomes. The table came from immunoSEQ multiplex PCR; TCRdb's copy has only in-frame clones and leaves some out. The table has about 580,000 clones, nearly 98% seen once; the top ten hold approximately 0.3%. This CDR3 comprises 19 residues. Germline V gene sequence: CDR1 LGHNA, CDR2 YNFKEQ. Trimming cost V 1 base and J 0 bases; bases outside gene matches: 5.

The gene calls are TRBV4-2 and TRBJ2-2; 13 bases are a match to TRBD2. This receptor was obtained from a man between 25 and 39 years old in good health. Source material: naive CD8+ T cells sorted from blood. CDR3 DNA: TGTGCCAGCAGCCAAGGCCTGGGACTAGCGGGGACGAACACCGGGGAGCTGTTTTTT. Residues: CASSQGLGLAGTNTGELFF.